The clone carrying this T cell receptor (beta chain) was observed at least ten times. Its cognate antigen is unknown. Trimming left V 0 bases short and J 2 bases short, with 11 bases between. Germline CDR1 GTSNPN, CDR2 SVGIG (reference sequence). CDR3 length equals 14 residues. The data were obtained in a study of T-cell memory formation after mild COVID-19. The wider study: For the most part, TCR clusters were specific to one donor. Overall study results and limits: CD4+ contracting clones lay mainly in CM and EM, CD8+ ones in EMRA. Detection of some responders pre-infection suggested pre-existing cross-reactive memory T cells participated.

A 5'RACE reaction primed in the constant segment made cDNA libraries of TCR alpha and TCR beta, and these carried sample barcodes and UMIs. TCRdb recomputed calls from the 5' RACE reads with MiXCR, one row per CDR3 protein. The sample contains about 180,000 distinct CDR3 sequences, 15% to 20% of which appear only once. The sample taken for sequencing was PBMCs or a T cell subset sorted from them (not recorded which). V gene TRBV30 combines with J gene TRBJ2-7; a weak D match, TRBD1 (5 bases). The clonotype was recovered from a man younger than 30 who had mild COVID-19 (a few samples of this study predate the infection). Cell type and time point are not known. For the CDR3, the DNA is TGTGCCTGGAGTGTGGGGCCAGGTACCTACGAGCAGTACTTC. It yields the protein CAWSVGPGTYEQYF.